This TCR beta chain originates from a study of CD8 T cells in Susac syndrome (dated by TCRdb to about 2019). Background on the whole study: Repertoire sequencing was used to test whether CD8+ T cell activation and differentiation in Susac syndrome was antigen driven. The study compared CD8+ T cell repertoire clonality among 12 healthy donors, some 14 Susac syndrome patients and about 16 multiple sclerosis patients. Study-level results and caveats: The TCR sequencing and HLA analysis was acknowledged to have included a relatively small number of individuals.

Peripheral blood CD8+ and CD4+ T cells from healthy donors, Susac syndrome patients and multiple sclerosis patients were profiled using high-throughput TCR beta sequencing. The multiple sclerosis controls were treatment-naive patients whose relapsing-remitting disease, either stable or active, fulfilled the revised McDonald criteria. Bulk CD8+ and CD4+ T cells were purified by magnetic negative isolation, whereas CD8+ TEMRA cells were enriched by FACS. Blood was collected in EDTA tubes and processed within 24 hours, with PBMCs isolated through density gradient centrifugation. PBMCs intended for TCR sequencing were frozen in liquid nitrogen and were later thawed in a 37 degrees C water bath. Purity of sorted or isolated CD4+, CD8+ and CD8+ TEMRA cells was at least 90%. RNA was extracted using the RNeasy kit, and roughly 0.5 to 1 microgram was reverse transcribed with random hexamers. TCR beta CDR3 regions were amplified with the immunoSEQ multiplex PCR assay covering 54 Vbeta and 13 Jbeta segments. PCR amplification bias was corrected by using a synthetic template baseline for primer optimization and computational correction. Per the original workflow: Reads were annotated to V, D and J genes according to IMGT and were analyzed with immunoSEQ Analyzer, with only productive sequences retained. Clonality was computed as one minus Shannon entropy normalized by log2 of the number of productive unique sequences. For each patient and control, public and private clones were evaluated among the 100 most prevalent clones. A clone was defined as Susac-specific if it was absent from the healthy and MS cohorts, from some 1,100 published viral clones and from other ImmuneACCESS disease sequences. TCRdb applied fastp at Q25 and MiXCR to the public reads, then kept only in-frame beta chains. CDR3 protein duplicates are merged, each entry listing the most common genes and DNA. The V and J calls were determined by TCRdb, not by the authors. Recorded for this sample are about 300,000 distinct CDR3 sequences; approximately 85% of them occurred a single time. The ten top clones hold roughly 0.21% of the sample.

For this clonotype: Which antigen it targets is not known. Base qualities are not recorded, but no much larger clone differs from it by a single base.

This sequence originates from a human donor with multiple sclerosis. The sample taken for sequencing was CD8+ T cells from PBMCs.

The sequenced DNA: TGTGCCAGCAGTGTGGGGTTTCTAGCGGGAGGGGACTACGAGCAGTACTTC. Protein translation: CASSVGFLAGGDYEQYF. The sequence links TRBV12-3 or TRBV12-4 to TRBJ2-7, with 12 central nucleotides matching TRBD2. Trimming removed 5 bases from V and 3 bases from J; the gene matches leave 11 bases unexplained. The CDR3 sequence holds 17 residues, the cysteine and phenylalanine included. Just the 51-base CDR3 DNA is kept, in frame starting at base 1.